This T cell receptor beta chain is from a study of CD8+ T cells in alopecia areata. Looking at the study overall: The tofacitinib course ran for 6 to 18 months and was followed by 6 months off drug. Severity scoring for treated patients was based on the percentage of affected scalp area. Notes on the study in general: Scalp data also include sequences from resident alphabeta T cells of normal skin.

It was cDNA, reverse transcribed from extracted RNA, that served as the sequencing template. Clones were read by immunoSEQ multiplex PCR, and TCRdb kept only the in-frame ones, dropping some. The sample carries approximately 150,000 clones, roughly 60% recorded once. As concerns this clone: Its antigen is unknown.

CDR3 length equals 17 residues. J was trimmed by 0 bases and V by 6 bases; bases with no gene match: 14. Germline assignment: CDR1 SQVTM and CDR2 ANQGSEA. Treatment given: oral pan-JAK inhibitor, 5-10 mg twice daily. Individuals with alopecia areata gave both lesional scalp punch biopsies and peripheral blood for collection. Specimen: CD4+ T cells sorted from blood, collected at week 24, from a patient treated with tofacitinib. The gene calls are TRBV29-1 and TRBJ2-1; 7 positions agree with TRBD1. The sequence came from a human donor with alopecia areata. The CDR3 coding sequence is TGCAGCGTCTGTGTCCAAGGGGGCCTAAGCTCCTACAATGAGCAGTTCTTC. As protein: CSVCVQGGLSSYNEQFF.